The next 27 T cell receptor beta chains were all read from a single sample in a study of technical replicates of blood from a handful of donors. Assay used: immunoSEQ multiplex PCR; TCRdb lists only in-frame clones, some missing. This sample has some 12,000 clones, with about 94% found just once. Sequencing was performed on PBMCs. Receptor source: a human donor in good health.

The J gene is TRBJ1-3, the V gene TRBV4-1; tentatively, D is TRBD1 (6 bases). The V gene lost 4 bases and the J gene lost 4 bases, with 17 bases spanning the gap. The CDR3 consists of 16 residues. Germline V gene data show CDR1 as MGHRA and CDR2 as YSYEKL. The CDR3 loop is CASSLMPGANGNTIYF. In DNA form, the CDR3 reads TGCGCCAGCAGCCTGATGCCAGGGGCGAACGGAAACACCATATATTTT.

The V call is TRBV19, the J call TRBJ2-3; no firm D call. The V end was cut by 3 bases, the J end by 0 bases, with 13 bases between. The CDR3 sequence is 16 residues long. Germline V gives CDR1 LNHDA, CDR2 SQIVND (reference sequence). The CDR3 DNA reads TGTGCCAGTAGTATTGGTGCGGTCCCTAGCACAGATACGCAGTATTTT. Translated: CASSIGAVPSTDTQYF. The whole variable domain, filled in from reference TRBV19 and TRBJ2-3, reads DGGITQSPKYLFRKEGQNVTLSCEQNLNHDAMYWYRQDPGQGLRLIYYSQIVNDFQKGDIAEGYSVSREKKESFPLTVTSAQKNPTAFYLCASSIGAVPSTDTQYFGPGTRLTVL.

The rearrangement links TRBV14 to TRBJ2-1; 14 bases match TRBD2. This CDR3 is built from 18 residues. Trimming at V came to 2 bases and at J to 7 bases, leaving 10 bases not matched to a gene. In germline, CDR1 is SGHDN, CDR2 FVKESK. The CDR3 region is CASSQKIRLAGGHNEQFF. In DNA, the CDR3 is TGTGCCAGCAGCCAAAAGATACGACTAGCGGGAGGGCATAATGAGCAGTTCTTC.

This clone showed up just once. The rearrangement joins TRBV10-3 to TRBJ2-7; no firm D call. The CDR3 loop spans 14 amino acids. V lost 3 bases and J 1 base, leaving 10 bases between the germline ends. Germline CDR1 and CDR2: ENHRY and SYGVKD. Written as DNA, the CDR3 is TGTGCCATCAGTGATATGAGCTTTTCCTACGAGCAGTACTTC. This gives the protein CAISDMSFSYEQYF.

The chain uses TRBV7-9 and TRBJ2-1; 9 positions match TRBD2. Germline V gene data show CDR1 as SEHNR and CDR2 as FQNEAQ (reference sequence). The CDR3 extends over 15 amino acids. V was pared by 5 bases and J by 0 bases, with 2 bases of the junction left unmatched. The CDR3 nucleotides are TGTGCCAGCAGCCTTAGCGGGAGCTCCTACAATGAGCAGTTCTTC. It translates to CASSLSGSSYNEQFF.

This clone showed up just once. The rearrangement joins TRBV6-5 to TRBJ2-7; 8 bases match TRBD1. The CDR3 runs to 15 residues. Germline values: CDR1 MNHEY, CDR2 SVGAGI. V dropped 6 bases and J dropped 1; count of bases not matched to a gene: 8. The CDR3 loop is CASSTTGDWSYEQYF. The CDR3 DNA is TGTGCCAGCAGCACGACAGGGGACTGGTCCTACGAGCAGTACTTC.

This sequence joins TRBV7-2 and TRBJ2-7; 8 bases map to TRBD2. CDR3 size: 13 residues. Germline V gene lookup returns CDR1 SGHTA and CDR2 FQGNSA. The junction had 7 bases not matched to a gene; V was cut back by 5 bases and J by 7 bases. CDR3 nucleotide sequence: TGTGCCAGCAGCCCATACGGGAGGGGTGAGCAGTACTTC. This gives the protein CASSPYGRGEQYF.

The rearrangement uses TRBV11-2 and TRBJ2-1; possibly TRBD2 for D (6 bases). The length of the CDR3 is 13 residues. CDR1 and CDR2 (germline): SGHAT, FQNNGV. The V end lost 8 bases, the J end lost 3 bases, and 11 bases lay between the germline ends. CDR3 amino acids: CASWVADYNEQFF. Here the CDR3 DNA reads TGTGCCAGCTGGGTAGCGGACTACAATGAGCAGTTCTTC.

This chain uses TRBV6-5 with TRBJ2-1; 10 bases are shared with TRBD2. CDR1 and CDR2 from the germline V gene are MNHEY and SVGAGI. The CDR3 length is 15 residues. Trimming at V came to 8 bases and at J to 3 bases, leaving 7 bases not matched to a gene. The CDR3 DNA follows: TGTGCCAGCGGGGACTTAGCGGGGGGCTACAATGAGCAGTTCTTC. This sequence encodes CASGDLAGGYNEQFF.

The chain combines TRBV10-3 with TRBJ1-1; tentatively, D is TRBD1 (6 bases). This CDR3 is 15 amino acids long. The V and J ends lost 2 bases and 3 bases respectively, with 13 bases between them. Germline V gives CDR1 ENHRY, CDR2 SYGVKD. The CDR3 DNA follows: TGTGCCATCAGTGAGCAAACAGGGAGAGACACTGAAGCTTTCTTT. Its translation: CAISEQTGRDTEAFF.

The chain recombines TRBV19 with TRBJ2-3; 7 positions agree with TRBD1. J gave up 4 bases and V 5 bases, and 9 bases lay outside the gene matches. Germline V lookup: CDR1 LNHDA, CDR2 SQIVND (reference sequence). The CDR3 totals 15 residues. The CDR3 region is CASSYSGTASDTQYF. The CDR3 DNA sequence: TGTGCCAGTAGTTATTCCGGGACAGCATCAGATACGCAGTATTTT.

CDR3 coding DNA: TGTGCCAGCAGCTCGGGGGGGGTCGTTGAAGCTTTCTTT. Its translation is CASSSGGVVEAFF. The chain has TRBV28 and TRBJ1-1, with D tentatively TRBD1 (5 bases). V was shortened by 6 bases and J by 7 bases, with 15 bases between the two germline ends. Germline assignment: CDR1 MDHEN and CDR2 SYDVKM. This CDR3 spans 13 amino acids.

The rearrangement links TRBV9 to TRBJ2-2; 10 positions match TRBD1. The CDR3 has 16 amino acids. Germline loops: CDR1 SGDLS, CDR2 YYNGEE. V lost 0 bases and J lost 5; bases outside the gene matches: 4. The CDR3 sequence is CASSVAWGQGTGELFF. The CDR3 DNA is TGTGCCAGCAGCGTAGCTTGGGGACAGGGGACCGGGGAGCTGTTTTTT.

The chain has TRBV7-9 and TRBJ1-2; D unclear. In germline, CDR1 is SEHNR, CDR2 FQNEAQ (reference sequence). This CDR3 has 12 residues. V lost 5 bases and J lost 4, with 8 bases in between. CDR3 DNA: TGTGCCAGCAGCCAAACTAGCTATGGCTACACCTTC. Its protein is CASSQTSYGYTF.

The chain joins TRBV7-8 to TRBJ2-5; 8 positions match TRBD1. The CDR3 consists of 16 residues. The ends lost 5 bases at V and 5 bases at J; junction bases unmatched: 13. Germline V gives CDR1 SGHVS, CDR2 FQNEAQ. CDR3 DNA sequence: TGTGCCAGCAGCACGACAGGGGCTGGGGTGGGCGAGACCCAGTACTTC. It encodes CASSTTGAGVGETQYF.

CDR3 nucleotides: TGTGCCTGGAGTGTAAGGACAGACCCTTATGGCTACACCTTC. Translated, it gives CAWSVRTDPYGYTF. V is TRBV30 and J is TRBJ1-2; D might be TRBD1 (6 bases). The CDR3 spans 14 residues. Trimming shortened V by 0 bases and J by 5 bases, and 13 bases separated the two germline ends. Germline V gene data show CDR1 as GTSNPN and CDR2 as SVGIG (reference sequence).

This CDR3 is CASSLDWNQETQYF. The CDR3 DNA reads TGCGCCAGCAGCTTGGACTGGAACCAAGAGACCCAGTACTTC. V is TRBV4-1 and J is TRBJ2-5; a possible D gene is TRBD2 (5 bases). The CDR3 length is 14 residues. V dropped 5 bases and J dropped 0 bases, with 10 bases sitting between them. The germline CDR1 and CDR2 sequences are MGHRA and YSYEKL.

This rearrangement joins TRBV5-1 to TRBJ2-3; 11 nucleotides match TRBD2. The germline V gene has CDR1 SGHRS and CDR2 YFSETQ. V shed 0 bases and J 4 bases; nucleotides not matched to a gene: 4. The CDR3 is 16 residues long. The CDR3 DNA reads TGCGCCAGCAGCTTGGGGGGGACTAGCGGTTCAGATACGCAGTATTTT. Its protein product is CASSLGGTSGSDTQYF.

This sequence joins TRBV4-1 and TRBJ2-1; TRBD2 aligns across 7 bases. Unmatched junction bases numbered 3, after V lost 0 bases and J lost 4 bases. This CDR3 contains 15 residues. The germline V gene encodes CDR1 MGHRA and CDR2 YSYEKL. The CDR3 sequence: CASSQDGSGYNEQFF. CDR3 sequence (DNA): TGCGCCAGCAGCCAAGATGGTAGCGGGTACAATGAGCAGTTCTTC.

The CDR3 region is CASSLGGPGQIIYEQYF. The CDR3 DNA reads TGTGCCAGCAGCTTGGGAGGTCCGGGACAGATAATCTACGAGCAGTACTTC. The gene calls are TRBV5-4 and TRBJ2-7; 7 nucleotides agree with TRBD1. CDR1 is SGHNT, CDR2 YYREEE, per germline (reference sequence). The CDR3 contains 17 residues. V lost 0 bases, J lost 3 bases, and 12 bases stayed unmatched.

This chain links TRBV19 with TRBJ2-2, with 10 bases lining up with TRBD2. V lost 6 bases and J lost 4; bases outside the gene matches: 5. Germline lookup yields CDR1 LNHDA and CDR2 SQIVND (reference sequence). The CDR3 extends over 15 amino acids. The CDR3 loop is CASSFSGRFTGELFF. The CDR3 DNA reads as TGTGCCAGTAGCTTTAGCGGGAGGTTCACCGGGGAGCTGTTTTTT.

This chain links TRBV2 with TRBJ1-5; D unresolved. The V and J ends lost 4 bases and 6 bases respectively, with 7 bases between them. CDR3 size: 12 residues. Germline V lookup: CDR1 SNHLY, CDR2 FYNNEI. The CDR3 here is CASSVESQPQHF. DNA for the CDR3: TGTGCCAGCAGTGTCGAGAGTCAGCCCCAGCATTTT. The entire variable domain, with the rest obtained from reference TRBV2 and TRBJ1-5, is as follows: EPEVTQTPSHQVTQMGQEVILRCVPISNHLYFYWYRQILGQKVEFLVSFYNNEISEKSEIFDDQFSVERPDGSNFTLKIRSTKLEDSAMYFCASSVESQPQHFGDGTRLSIL.

The chain uses TRBV7-9 and TRBJ2-2; D gene unclear. The CDR3 extends over 12 amino acids. The V gene's germline CDR1 is SEHNR and CDR2 FQNEAQ (reference sequence). Trimming took off 1 base at V and 8 bases at J, with 5 bases between the two ends. CDR3 nucleotides: TGTGCCAGCAGCTTAGATTCGGGGGAGCTGTTTTTT. Its translation: CASSLDSGELFF.

This clone was counted a single time. The chain combines TRBV27 with TRBJ2-7; the match to TRBD1 covers 9 bases. Per the germline V gene, CDR1 is MNHEY and CDR2 is SMNVEV (reference sequence). V lost 5 bases and J lost 4; bases outside the gene matches: 9. The CDR3 is made up of 15 amino acids. In DNA form, the CDR3 reads TGTGCCAGCAGTCTCGCCGGGACAGGGTTTTACGAGCAGTACTTC. Its protein is CASSLAGTGFYEQYF.

CDR3 sequence: CASSFSSGYSNQPQHF. The CDR3 DNA reads as TGTGCCAGCAGTTTTTCGTCAGGTTATAGCAATCAGCCCCAGCATTTT. The V and J genes are TRBV28 and TRBJ1-5, with D hard to call. Looked up from germline, CDR1 is MDHEN and CDR2 is SYDVKM. The CDR3 spans 16 residues. Trimming cost V 3 bases and J 0 bases, with 12 bases left between them. The whole variable domain, remainder taken from reference TRBV28 and TRBJ1-5, is DVKVTQSSRYLVKRTGEKVFLECVQDMDHENMFWYRQDPGLGLRLIYFSYDVKMKEKGDIPEGYSVSREKKERFSLILESASTNQTSMYLCASSFSSGYSNQPQHFGDGTRLSIL.

The gene calls are TRBV29-1 and TRBJ2-2; D perhaps matches TRBD2 (5 bases). This CDR3 is 14 amino acids long. V dropped 5 bases and J dropped 1 base, with 11 bases sitting between them. The germline V gene has CDR1 SQVTM and CDR2 ANQGSEA. The CDR3 bases are TGCAGCGTTCGGGGTAGCGAGAACACCGGGGAGCTGTTTTTT. Translating it yields CSVRGSENTGELFF.

This sequence joins TRBV6-5 and TRBJ1-1; D is perhaps TRBD1 (6 bases). The germline gives CDR1 MNHEY, CDR2 SVGAGI. This CDR3 region has 14 residues. V was pared by 7 bases and J by 1 base, with 13 bases between. This chain's CDR3 is CASKTGQKNTEAFF. The CDR3 DNA reads as TGTGCCAGCAAAACGGGACAAAAGAACACTGAAGCTTTCTTT.